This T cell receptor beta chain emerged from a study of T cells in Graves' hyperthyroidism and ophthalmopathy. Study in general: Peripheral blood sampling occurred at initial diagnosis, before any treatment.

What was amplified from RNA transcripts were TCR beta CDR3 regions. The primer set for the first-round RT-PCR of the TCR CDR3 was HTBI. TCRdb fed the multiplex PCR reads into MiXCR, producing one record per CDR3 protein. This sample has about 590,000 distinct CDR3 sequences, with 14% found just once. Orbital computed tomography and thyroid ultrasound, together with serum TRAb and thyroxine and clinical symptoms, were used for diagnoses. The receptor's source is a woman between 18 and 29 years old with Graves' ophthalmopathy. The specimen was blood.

The chain's CDR3 is CASSATGIEQYF. CDR3 bases: TGTGCCAGCAGCGCGACAGGGATCGAGCAGTACTTC. The chain employs TRBV11-2 and TRBJ2-7; 7 nucleotides match TRBD1. Losses at the gene ends were 5 bases for V and 6 bases for J; bases not matched to a gene: 4. Looked up from germline, CDR1 is SGHAT and CDR2 is FQNNGV. The CDR3 totals 12 residues. Full variable domain (remainder filled in from reference TRBV11-2 and TRBJ2-7): EAGVAQSPRYKIIEKRQSVAFWCNPISGHATLYWYQQILGQGPKLLIQFQNNGVVDDSQLPKDRFSAERLKGVDSTLKIQPAKLEDSAVYLCASSATGIEQYFGPGTRLTVT.